This is a list of T cell receptor beta chains from one sample in a study of T-cell reconstitution after alpha-beta-depleted transplantation in children. TCRdb itself ran the PCR reads through MiXCR, one entry per CDR3 protein. Of approximately 130,000 distinct CDR3 sequences listed, about 9.9% are singletons. This specimen was PBMCs, mostly from graft donor cells, taken 180 days after TCRalphabeta/CD19-depleted stem cell transplant. These receptor sequences come from a girl under three years old who had a stem cell transplant for combined immunodeficiency, so the T cells may come from the graft donor. Each CDR3 is given with its conserved first and last residue. The order of the fields is J gene, clone size, D gene, V gene, CDR3 DNA, CDR3 protein. The D gene is left open where the match is weak. Clone size is stated in some rows and not others, as once, few, many or a class when expanded.

TRBJ1-5 few . TRBV20-1 TGCAGTGCTAGAGAGGGTGGGGTTTGGCAGCCCCAGCATTTT CSAREGGVWQPQHF
TRBJ1-5 few . TRBV12-3/TRBV12-4 TGTGCCAGCAGTCGGGTTACCGATCAGCCCCAGCATTTT CASSRVTDQPQHF
TRBJ1-1 . . TRBV20-1 TGCAGTGCTAGAGAAACAGGGAATACTGAAGCTTTCTTT CSARETGNTEAFF
TRBJ2-3 many . TRBV7-7 TGTGCTAGCAGCTTAGACAGGACAGATACGCAGTATTTT CASSLDRTDTQYF
TRBJ2-3 many . TRBV10-3 TGTGCCATCAGTGAGTCAAATGGAAAGGATACGCAGTATTTT CAISESNGKDTQYF
TRBJ1-3 . . TRBV5-1 TGCGCCAGCAGCCTTAGCGCACAGGGCCCTGGAAACACCATATATTTT CASSLSAQGPGNTIYF
TRBJ2-7 . TRBD1 TRBV12-3/TRBV12-4 TGTGCCAGCAGTTCCGCCGGGACAGCCTACGAGCAGTACTTC CASSSAGTAYEQYF
TRBJ2-6 few . TRBV29-1 TGCAGCGTTGCCGACTCTGGGGCCAACGTCCTGACTTTC CSVADSGANVLTF
TRBJ2-2 many . TRBV11-2 TGTGCCAGCAGCTTTAGAGGGGCCAACACCGGGGAGCTGTTTTTT CASSFRGANTGELFF
TRBJ2-7 few TRBD1 TRBV5-1 TGCGCCAGCAGACCGACAGGGGTGGGCCACGGGTACTTC CASRPTGVGHGYF
TRBJ1-1 few TRBD1 TRBV28 TGTGCCAGCAGCTACCAAACAGGGGGGGAATCTTTCTTT CASSYQTGGESFF
TRBJ2-7 . . TRBV20-1 TGCAGTGCCTCCGGGACATCCCACGAGCAGTACTTC CSASGTSHEQYF
TRBJ1-4 few . TRBV13 TGTGCCAGCAGCCCACACCGTGGGGCGACCGCCGAAAAACTGTTTTTT CASSPHRGATAEKLFF
TRBJ2-1 few . TRBV12-3/TRBV12-4 TGTGCCAGCAGCATCCCGGGACCTAGACCCTACAATGAGCAGTTCTTC CASSIPGPRPYNEQFF
TRBJ2-1 . . TRBV20-1 TGCAGTTCCACGACAGTGAGCTCCTACAATGAGCAGTTCTTC CSSTTVSSYNEQFF
TRBJ2-5 . TRBD2 TRBV7-2 TGTGCCAGCAGCTCAGGGACTAGCGGATTCCAAGAGACCCAGTACTTC CASSSGTSGFQETQYF
TRBJ1-3 . TRBD1 TRBV12-3/TRBV12-4 TGTGCCACCTCCCAGGGGGGACCTGGAAACACCATATATTTT CATSQGGPGNTIYF
TRBJ1-1 few . TRBV29-1 TGCAGCGTTGGACAGCTAATGAACACTGAAGCTTTCTTT CSVGQLMNTEAFF
TRBJ2-7 many TRBD1 TRBV7-2 TGTGCCAGCAGCTTGAACAGGGGGCCGGACGAGCAGTACTTC CASSLNRGPDEQYF
TRBJ2-1 few . TRBV7-9 TGTGCCAGCAGCTCTTCCATGGGTGAGCAGTTCTTC CASSSSMGEQFF
TRBJ2-1 few TRBD2 TRBV5-5 TGTGCCAGCAGCTTTTCGGCTAGCGGGGATCGGCGGAAGCAGTTCTTC CASSFSASGDRRKQFF
TRBJ2-4 few . TRBV14 TGTGCCAGCAGCCAAGCCCACGAGGAGGCCAAAAACATTCAGTACTTC CASSQAHEEAKNIQYF